Each of the 2 T cell receptor beta chains below was sequenced from the same sample in a study of T cell repertoires in cytomegalovirus infection. For these receptors, no antigen is known. TCRdb reprocessed the reads via MiXCR and lists one record per CDR3 protein. The data hold some 110,000 distinct CDR3 sequences, with 9.5% to 13% observed a single time. Input material: PBMCs, sequenced either directly or after in vitro stimulation (not recorded which). The receptor source for this set is a human donor in good health (CMV status not recorded). Some clones in this sample may be carry-over from other donors' samples.

The rearrangement uses TRBV20-1 and TRBJ2-3; D is unresolved. Germline assignment: CDR1 DFQATT and CDR2 SNEGSKA (reference sequence). V lost 0 bases and J 2 bases, leaving 6 bases between the germline ends. The CDR3 runs 13 residues. The CDR3 here is CSARDPITDTQYF. The DNA for the CDR3 is TGCAGTGCTAGAGACCCGATCACAGATACGCAGTATTTT.

This clonotype came up many times. V and J are TRBV7-2 and TRBJ1-3, with TRBD1 identical over 11 bases. Trimming at V came to 4 bases and at J to 0 bases, leaving 8 bases not matched to a gene. The CDR3 covers 18 residues. Germline-derived CDR1 and CDR2 are SGHTA and FQGNSA. The chain's CDR3 is CASSSPGTGGYSGNTIYF. CDR3 nucleotide sequence: TGTGCCAGCAGCTCTCCCGGGACAGGGGGTTACTCTGGAAACACCATATATTTT.